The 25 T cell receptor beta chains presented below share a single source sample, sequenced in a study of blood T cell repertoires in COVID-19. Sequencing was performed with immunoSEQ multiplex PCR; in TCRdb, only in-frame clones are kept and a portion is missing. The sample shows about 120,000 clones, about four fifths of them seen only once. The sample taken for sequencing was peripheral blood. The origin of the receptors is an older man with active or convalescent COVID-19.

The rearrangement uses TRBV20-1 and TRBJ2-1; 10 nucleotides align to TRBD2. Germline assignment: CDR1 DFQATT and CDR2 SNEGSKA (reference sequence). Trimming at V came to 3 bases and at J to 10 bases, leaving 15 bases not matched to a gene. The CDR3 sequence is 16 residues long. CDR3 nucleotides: TGCAGTGCTAGTCCTATTAGCGGGGGGACATTCGGCGAGCAGTTCTTC. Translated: CSASPISGGTFGEQFF.

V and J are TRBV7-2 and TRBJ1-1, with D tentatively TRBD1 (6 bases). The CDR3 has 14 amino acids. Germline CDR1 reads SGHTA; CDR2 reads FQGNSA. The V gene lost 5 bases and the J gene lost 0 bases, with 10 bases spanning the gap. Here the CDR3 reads CASSDTGMNTEAFF. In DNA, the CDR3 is TGTGCCAGCAGCGACACAGGGATGAACACTGAAGCTTTCTTT.

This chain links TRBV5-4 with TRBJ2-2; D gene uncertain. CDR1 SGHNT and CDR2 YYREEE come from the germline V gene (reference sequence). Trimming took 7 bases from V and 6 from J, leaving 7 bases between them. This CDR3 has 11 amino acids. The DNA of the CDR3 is TGTGCCAGCTCGGTGTCCGGGGAGCTGTTTTTT. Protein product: CASSVSGELFF. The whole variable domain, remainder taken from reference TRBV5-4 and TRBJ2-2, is ETGVTQSPTHLIKTRGQQVTLRCSSQSGHNTVSWYQQALGQGPQFIFQYYREEENGRGNFPPRFSGLQFPNYSSELNVNALELDDSALYLCASSVSGELFFGEGSRLTVL.

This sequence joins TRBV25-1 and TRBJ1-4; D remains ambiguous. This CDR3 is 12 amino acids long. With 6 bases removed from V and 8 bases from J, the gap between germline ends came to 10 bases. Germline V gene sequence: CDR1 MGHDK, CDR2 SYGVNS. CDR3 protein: CASRSQKEKLFF. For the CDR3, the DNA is TGTGCCAGCAGGTCACAGAAAGAAAAACTGTTTTTT.

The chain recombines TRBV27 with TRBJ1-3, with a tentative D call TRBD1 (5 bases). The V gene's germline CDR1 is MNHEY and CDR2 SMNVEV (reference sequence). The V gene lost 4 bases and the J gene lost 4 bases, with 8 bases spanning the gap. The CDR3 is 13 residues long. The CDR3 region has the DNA TGTGCCAGCAGTTCGTACAGGGGAAACACCATATATTTT. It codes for CASSSYRGNTIYF.

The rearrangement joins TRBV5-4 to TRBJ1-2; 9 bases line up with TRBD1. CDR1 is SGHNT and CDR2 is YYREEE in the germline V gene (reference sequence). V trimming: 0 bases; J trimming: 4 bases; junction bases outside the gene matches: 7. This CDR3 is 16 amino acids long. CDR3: CASSLGGTGKGYGYTF. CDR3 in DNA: TGTGCCAGCAGCTTGGGTGGGACAGGGAAAGGCTATGGCTACACCTTC.

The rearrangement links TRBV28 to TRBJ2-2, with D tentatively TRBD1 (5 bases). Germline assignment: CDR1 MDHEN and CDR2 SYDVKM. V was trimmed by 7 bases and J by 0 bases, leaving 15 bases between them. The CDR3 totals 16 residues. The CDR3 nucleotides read TGTGCCAGCACCGCGTCTGGGGCCGCGAACACCGGGGAGCTGTTTTTT. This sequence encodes CASTASGAANTGELFF.

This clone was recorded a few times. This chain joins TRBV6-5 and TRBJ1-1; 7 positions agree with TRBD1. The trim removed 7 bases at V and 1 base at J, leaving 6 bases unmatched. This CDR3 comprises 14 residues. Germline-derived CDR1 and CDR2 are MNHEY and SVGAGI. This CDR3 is CASKPGGWNTEAFF. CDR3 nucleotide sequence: TGTGCCAGCAAGCCAGGGGGGTGGAACACTGAAGCTTTCTTT.

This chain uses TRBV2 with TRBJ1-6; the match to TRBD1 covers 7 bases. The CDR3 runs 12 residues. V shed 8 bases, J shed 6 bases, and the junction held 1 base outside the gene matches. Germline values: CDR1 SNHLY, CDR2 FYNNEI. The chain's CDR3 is CASGTVNSPLHF. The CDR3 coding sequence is TGTGCCAGCGGGACAGTTAATTCACCCCTCCACTTT.

CDR3 sequence (DNA): TGTGCTAGTGGTATGGACAGGGCCACGAACACTGAAGCTTTCTTT. Its protein is CASGMDRATNTEAFF. V and J are TRBV12-5 and TRBJ1-1; 8 nucleotides match TRBD1. CDR3 length equals 15 residues. With V trimmed by 5 bases and J by 1 base, 6 bases remained unmatched. CDR1 is LGHNT, CDR2 FRNRAP, per germline.

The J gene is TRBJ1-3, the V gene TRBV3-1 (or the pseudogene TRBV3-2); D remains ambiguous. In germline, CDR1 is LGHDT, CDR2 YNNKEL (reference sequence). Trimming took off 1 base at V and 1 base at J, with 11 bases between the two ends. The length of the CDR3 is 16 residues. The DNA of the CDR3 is TGTGCCAGCAGCCAAGGAGGGTCCAAGTCTGGAAACACCATATATTTT. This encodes CASSQGGSKSGNTIYF.

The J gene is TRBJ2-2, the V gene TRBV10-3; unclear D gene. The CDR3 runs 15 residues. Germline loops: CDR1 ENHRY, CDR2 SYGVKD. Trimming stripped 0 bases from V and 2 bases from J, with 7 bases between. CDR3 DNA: TGTGCCATCAGTGAGTCACAGACCAACACCGGGGAGCTGTTTTTT. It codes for CAISESQTNTGELFF.

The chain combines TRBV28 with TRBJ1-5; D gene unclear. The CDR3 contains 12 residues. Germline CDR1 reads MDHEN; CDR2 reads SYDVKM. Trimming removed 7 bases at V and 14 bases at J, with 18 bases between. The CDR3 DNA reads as TGTGCCAGCACTTCCCCAAGGGAGACGGAGCATTTT. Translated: CASTSPRETEHF.

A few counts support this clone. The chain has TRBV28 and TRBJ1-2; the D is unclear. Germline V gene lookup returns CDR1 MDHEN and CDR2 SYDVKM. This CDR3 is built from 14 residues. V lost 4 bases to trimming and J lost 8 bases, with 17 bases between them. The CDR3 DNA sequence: TGTGCCAGCAGTTCTCCGGGAGCCACGGGAGGCTACACCTTC. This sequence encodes CASSSPGATGGYTF.

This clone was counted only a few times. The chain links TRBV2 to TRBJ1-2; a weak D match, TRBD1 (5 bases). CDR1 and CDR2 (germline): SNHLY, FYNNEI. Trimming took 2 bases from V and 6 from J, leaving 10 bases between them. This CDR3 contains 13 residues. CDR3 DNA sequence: TGTGCCAGCAGTGAACTACAGGTCCATGGCTACACCTTC. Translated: CASSELQVHGYTF.

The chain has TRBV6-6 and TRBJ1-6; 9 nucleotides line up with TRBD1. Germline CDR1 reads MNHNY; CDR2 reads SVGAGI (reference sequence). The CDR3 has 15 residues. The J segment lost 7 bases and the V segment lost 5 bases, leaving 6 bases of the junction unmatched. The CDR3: CASSTDRGGNSPLHF. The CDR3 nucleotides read TGTGCCAGCAGTACGGACAGGGGTGGGAATTCACCCCTCCACTTT.

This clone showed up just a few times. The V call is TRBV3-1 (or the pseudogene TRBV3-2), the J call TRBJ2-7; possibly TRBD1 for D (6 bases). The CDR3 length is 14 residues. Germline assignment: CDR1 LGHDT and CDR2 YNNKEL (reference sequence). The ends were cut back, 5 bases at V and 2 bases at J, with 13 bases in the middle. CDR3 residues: CASSTRQAPYEQYF. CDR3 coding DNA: TGTGCCAGCAGCACCCGACAGGCTCCCTACGAGCAGTACTTC.

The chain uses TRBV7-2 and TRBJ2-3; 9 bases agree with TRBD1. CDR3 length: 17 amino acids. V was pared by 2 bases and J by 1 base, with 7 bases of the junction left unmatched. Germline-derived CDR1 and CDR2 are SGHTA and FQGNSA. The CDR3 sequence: CASSLLTGGDGTDTQYF. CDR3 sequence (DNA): TGTGCCAGCAGCTTACTAACAGGGGGCGATGGCACAGATACGCAGTATTTT.

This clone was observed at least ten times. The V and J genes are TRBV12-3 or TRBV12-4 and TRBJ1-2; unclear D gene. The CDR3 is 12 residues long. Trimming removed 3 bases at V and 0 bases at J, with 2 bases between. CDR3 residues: CASSFTNYGYTF. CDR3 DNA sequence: TGTGCCAGCAGTTTTACTAACTATGGCTACACCTTC.

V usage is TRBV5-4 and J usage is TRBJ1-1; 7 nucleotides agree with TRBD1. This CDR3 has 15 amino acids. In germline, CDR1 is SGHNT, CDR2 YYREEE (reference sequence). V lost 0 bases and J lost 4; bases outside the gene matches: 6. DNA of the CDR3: TGTGCCAGCAGCTTGGGACAGGGATTTACCACTGAAGCTTTCTTT. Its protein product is CASSLGQGFTTEAFF.

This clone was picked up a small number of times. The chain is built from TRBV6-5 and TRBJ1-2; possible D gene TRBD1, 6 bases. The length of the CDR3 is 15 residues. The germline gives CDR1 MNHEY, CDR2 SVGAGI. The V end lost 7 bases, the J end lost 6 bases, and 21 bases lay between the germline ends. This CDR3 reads CASTTGGRPYDGYTF. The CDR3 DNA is TGTGCCAGCACCACGGGGGGGCGGCCTTATGATGGCTACACCTTC.

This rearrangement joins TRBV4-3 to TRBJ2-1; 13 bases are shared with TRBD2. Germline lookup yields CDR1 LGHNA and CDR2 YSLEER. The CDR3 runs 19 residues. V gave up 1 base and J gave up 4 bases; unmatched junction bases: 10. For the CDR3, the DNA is TGCGCCAGCAGCCAAGTCCAACTGGGACTAGCGGGGTTTTACAATGAGCAGTTCTTC. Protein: CASSQVQLGLAGFYNEQFF.

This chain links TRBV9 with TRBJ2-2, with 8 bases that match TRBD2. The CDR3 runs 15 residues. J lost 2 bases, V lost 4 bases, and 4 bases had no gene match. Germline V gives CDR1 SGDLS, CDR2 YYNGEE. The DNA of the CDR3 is TGTGCCAGCAGCCCGGGGGGGCTAAACACCGGGGAGCTGTTTTTT. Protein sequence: CASSPGGLNTGELFF.

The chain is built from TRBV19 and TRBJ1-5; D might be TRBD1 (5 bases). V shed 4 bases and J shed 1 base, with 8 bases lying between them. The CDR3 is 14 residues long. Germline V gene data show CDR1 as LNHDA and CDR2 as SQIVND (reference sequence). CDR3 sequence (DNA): TGTGCCAGTAGTAAGGGGTTCAGCAATCAGCCCCAGCATTTT. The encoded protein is CASSKGFSNQPQHF.

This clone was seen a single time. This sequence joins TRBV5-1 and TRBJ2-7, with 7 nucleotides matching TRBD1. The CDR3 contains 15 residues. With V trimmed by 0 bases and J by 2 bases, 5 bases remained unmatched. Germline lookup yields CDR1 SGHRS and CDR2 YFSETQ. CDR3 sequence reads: CASSLAGTDAYEQYF. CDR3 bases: TGCGCCAGCAGCTTGGCTGGGACAGACGCCTACGAGCAGTACTTC.